This T cell receptor beta chain was recorded in a study of brain metastases from non-small cell lung cancer (dated by TCRdb to the late 2010s). For the study in its entirety: The study profiled the immune microenvironment of paired resected primary tumors and brain metastases from non-small-cell lung cancer patients.

Comments on this clone: The target of this receptor is not known. Per-base quality was not reported, and no clone a single base away is much larger than it.

The germline V gene encodes CDR1 SGHTA and CDR2 FQGTGA. Spanning cysteine to phenylalanine, the CDR3 consists of 13 amino acids. CDR3 DNA is the only sequence kept; it has 39 bases, read in frame from the first base. Deletion took 4 bases off V and 8 bases off J, with a span of 11 bases between the germline ends. The cohort was made up of around 39 patients with surgically resected non-small-cell lung cancer, each of whom had both a primary tumor specimen and a brain metastasis specimen. Library creation used the immunoSEQ multiplex PCR assay. Alongside a 770-gene immune expression panel, the team sequenced the T-cell receptor beta chain repertoire. The source is immuneACCESS, and TCRdb retained only in-frame sequences with V and J called. Part of the clones is not carried over; for the studies checked, unresolved V genes explain less than half of this, and the remainder is unexplained. The sample has over a thousand clones on record, around 90% of them singletons. Around 6.7% of the sample rests with the top ten.

Specimen: tumor-adjacent normal tissue. This chain joins TRBV7-3 to TRBJ2-2, with TRBD1 perhaps the D gene, on 5 matching bases. The TCR comes from a donor at least 40 years old with non-small cell lung cancer. The CDR3: CASSSDNPGELFF. At the DNA level, the sequence is TGTGCCAGCAGCTCGGACAATCCGGGGGAGCTGTTTTTT.